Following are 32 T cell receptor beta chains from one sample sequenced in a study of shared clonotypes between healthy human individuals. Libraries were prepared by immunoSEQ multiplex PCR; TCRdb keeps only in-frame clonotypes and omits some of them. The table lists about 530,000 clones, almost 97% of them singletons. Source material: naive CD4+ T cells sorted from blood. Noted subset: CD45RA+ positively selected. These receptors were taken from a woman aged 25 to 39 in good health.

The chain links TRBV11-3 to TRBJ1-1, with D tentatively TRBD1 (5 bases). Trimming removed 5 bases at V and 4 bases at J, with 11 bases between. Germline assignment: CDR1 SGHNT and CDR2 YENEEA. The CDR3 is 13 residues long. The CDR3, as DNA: TGTGCCAGCAGCCCCCCAGGGACCACTGAAGCTTTCTTT. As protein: CASSPPGTTEAFF.

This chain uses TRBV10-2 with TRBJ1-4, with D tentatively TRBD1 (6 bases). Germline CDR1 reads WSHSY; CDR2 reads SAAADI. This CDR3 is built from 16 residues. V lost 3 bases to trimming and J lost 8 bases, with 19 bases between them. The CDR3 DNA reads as TGCGCCAGCAGTGAACAACTGCGACAGGCGGAGGAAAAACTGTTTTTT. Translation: CASSEQLRQAEEKLFF.

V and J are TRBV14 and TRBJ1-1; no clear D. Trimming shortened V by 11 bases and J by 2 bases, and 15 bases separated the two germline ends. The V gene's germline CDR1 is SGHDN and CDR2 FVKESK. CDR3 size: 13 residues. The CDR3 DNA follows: TGTGCCTCCGCCTGGGTTGAAAACACTGAAGCTTTCTTT. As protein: CASAWVENTEAFF.

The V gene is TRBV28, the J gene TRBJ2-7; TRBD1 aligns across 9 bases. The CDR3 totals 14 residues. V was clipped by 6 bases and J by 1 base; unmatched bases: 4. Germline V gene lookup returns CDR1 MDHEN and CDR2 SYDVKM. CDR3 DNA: TGTGCCAGCAGAAGGGGACAGGGATCCTACGAGCAGTACTTC. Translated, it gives CASRRGQGSYEQYF.

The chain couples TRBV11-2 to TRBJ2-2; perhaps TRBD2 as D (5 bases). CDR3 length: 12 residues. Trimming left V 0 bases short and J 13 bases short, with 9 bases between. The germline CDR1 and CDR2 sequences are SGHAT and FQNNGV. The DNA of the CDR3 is TGTGCCAGCAGCTTAGAAGGACTTGTGCTGTTTTTT. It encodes CASSLEGLVLFF.

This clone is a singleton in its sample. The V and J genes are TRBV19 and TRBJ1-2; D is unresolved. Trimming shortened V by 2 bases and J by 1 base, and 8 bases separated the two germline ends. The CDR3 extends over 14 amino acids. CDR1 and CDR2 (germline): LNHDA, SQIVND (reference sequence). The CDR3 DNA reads TGTGCCAGTAGTATAACAGAGAATAACTATGGCTACACCTTC. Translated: CASSITENNYGYTF.

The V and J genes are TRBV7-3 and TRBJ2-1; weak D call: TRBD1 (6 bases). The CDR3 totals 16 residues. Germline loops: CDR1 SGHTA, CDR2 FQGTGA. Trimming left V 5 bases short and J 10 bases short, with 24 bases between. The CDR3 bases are TGTGCCAGCAGCCGATCCGGGACAAGCTACCTGGGGGAGCAGTTCTTC. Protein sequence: CASSRSGTSYLGEQFF.

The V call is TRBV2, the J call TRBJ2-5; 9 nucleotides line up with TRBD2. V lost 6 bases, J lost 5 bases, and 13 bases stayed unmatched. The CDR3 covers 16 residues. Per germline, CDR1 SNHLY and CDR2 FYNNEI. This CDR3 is CASRGPAGGGRETQYF. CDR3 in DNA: TGTGCCAGCAGGGGGCCAGCGGGAGGTGGGAGGGAGACCCAGTACTTC.

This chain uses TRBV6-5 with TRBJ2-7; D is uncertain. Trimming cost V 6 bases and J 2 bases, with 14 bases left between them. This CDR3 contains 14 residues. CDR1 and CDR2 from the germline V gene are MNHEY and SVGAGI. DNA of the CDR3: TGTGCCAGCAGGGGGTTGCGGCCTCCCTACGAGCAGTACTTC. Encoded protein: CASRGLRPPYEQYF.

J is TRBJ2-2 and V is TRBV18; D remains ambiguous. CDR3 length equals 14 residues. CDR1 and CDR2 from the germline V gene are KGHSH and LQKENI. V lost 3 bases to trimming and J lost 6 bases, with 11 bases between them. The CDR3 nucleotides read TGTGCCAGCTCACCTAGACCCCCGGCCGGGGAGCTGTTTTTT. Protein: CASSPRPPAGELFF.

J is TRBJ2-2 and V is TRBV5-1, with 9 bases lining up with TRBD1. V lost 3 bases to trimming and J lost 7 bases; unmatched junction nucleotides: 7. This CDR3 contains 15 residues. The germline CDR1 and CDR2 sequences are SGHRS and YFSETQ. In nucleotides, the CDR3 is TGCGCCAGCAGCTGGGACAGGGTTTTCAGCGGGGAGCTGTTTTTT. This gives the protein CASSWDRVFSGELFF. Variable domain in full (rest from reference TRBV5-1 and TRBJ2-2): KAGVTQTPRYLIKTRGQQVTLSCSPISGHRSVSWYQQTPGQGLQFLFEYFSETQRNKGNFPGRFSGRQFSNSRSEMNVSTLELGDSALYLCASSWDRVFSGELFFGEGSRLTVL.

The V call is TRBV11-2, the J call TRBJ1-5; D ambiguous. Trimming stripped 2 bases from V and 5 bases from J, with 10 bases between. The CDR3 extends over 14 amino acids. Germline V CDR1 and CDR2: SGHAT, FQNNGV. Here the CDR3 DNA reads TGTGCCAGCAGCTTACGGGGAGGCGATCAGCCCCAGCATTTT. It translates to CASSLRGGDQPQHF.

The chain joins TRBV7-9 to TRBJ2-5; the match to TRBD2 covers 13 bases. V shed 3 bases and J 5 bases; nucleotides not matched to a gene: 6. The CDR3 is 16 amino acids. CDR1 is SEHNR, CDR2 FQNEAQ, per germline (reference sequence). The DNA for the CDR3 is TGTGCCAGCAGCTTTGGACTAGCGGGAGTATGGGAGACCCAGTACTTC. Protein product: CASSFGLAGVWETQYF.

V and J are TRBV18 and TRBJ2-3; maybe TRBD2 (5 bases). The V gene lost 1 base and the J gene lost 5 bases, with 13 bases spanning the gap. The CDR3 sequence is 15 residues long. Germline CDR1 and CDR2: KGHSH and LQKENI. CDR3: CASSPRLSELDTQYF. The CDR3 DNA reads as TGTGCCAGCTCACCACGACTTAGCGAACTAGATACGCAGTATTTT.

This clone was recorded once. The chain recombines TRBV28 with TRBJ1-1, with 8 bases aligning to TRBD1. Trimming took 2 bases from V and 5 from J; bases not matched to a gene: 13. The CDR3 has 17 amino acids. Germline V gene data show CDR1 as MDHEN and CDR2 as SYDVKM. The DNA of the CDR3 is TGTGCCAGCAGTTTAAGCGCAGGGGGCCTATTTGCAACTGAAGCTTTCTTT. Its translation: CASSLSAGGLFATEAFF.

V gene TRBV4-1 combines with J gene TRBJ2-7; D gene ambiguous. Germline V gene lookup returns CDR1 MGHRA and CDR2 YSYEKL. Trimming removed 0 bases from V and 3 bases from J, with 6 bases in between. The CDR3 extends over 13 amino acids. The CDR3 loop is CASSQEVFYEQYF. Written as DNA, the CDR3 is TGCGCCAGCAGCCAAGAAGTGTTCTACGAGCAGTACTTC.

The CDR3 region has the DNA TGTGCCAGCAGCCCGACAGAATTCTATGGCTACACCTTC. Encoded protein: CASSPTEFYGYTF. The rearrangement uses TRBV7-9 and TRBJ1-2; possible D gene TRBD1, 5 bases. This CDR3 has 13 amino acids. Germline-derived CDR1 and CDR2 are SEHNR and FQNEAQ (reference sequence). The V end lost 5 bases, the J end lost 4 bases, and 11 bases lay between the germline ends. Supplemented by reference TRBV7-9 and TRBJ1-2, the full variable domain reads DTGVSQNPRHKITKRGQNVTFRCDPISEHNRLYWYRQTLGQGPEFLTYFQNEAQLEKSRLLSDRFSAERPKGSFSTLEIQRTEQGDSAMYLCASSPTEFYGYTFGSGTRLTVV.

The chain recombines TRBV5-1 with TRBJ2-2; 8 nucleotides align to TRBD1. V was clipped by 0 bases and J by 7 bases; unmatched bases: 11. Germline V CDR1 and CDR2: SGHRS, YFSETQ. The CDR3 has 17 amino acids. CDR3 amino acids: CASSLVGQGVGGGELFF. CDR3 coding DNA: TGCGCCAGCAGCTTGGTTGGACAGGGTGTTGGTGGCGGGGAGCTGTTTTTT.

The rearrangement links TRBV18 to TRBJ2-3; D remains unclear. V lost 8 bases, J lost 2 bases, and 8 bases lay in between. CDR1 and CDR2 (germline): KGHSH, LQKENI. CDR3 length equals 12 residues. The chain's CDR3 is CASQTDTDTQYF. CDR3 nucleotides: TGTGCCAGCCAGACGGACACAGATACGCAGTATTTT. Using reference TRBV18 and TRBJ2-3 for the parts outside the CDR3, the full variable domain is NAGVMQNPRHLVRRRGQEARLRCSPMKGHSHVYWYRQLPEEGLKFMVYLQKENIIDESGMPKERFSAEFPKEGPSILRIQQVVRGDSAAYFCASQTDTDTQYFGPGTRLTVL.

The CDR3, as DNA: TGTGCCACCAGCGGGCGAGGGACAGGGGGCTTTGAGCAGTTCTTC. Amino acid sequence: CATSGRGTGGFEQFF. This sequence joins TRBV15 and TRBJ2-1; the match to TRBD1 covers 12 bases. The V gene's germline CDR1 is LNHNV and CDR2 YYDKDF (reference sequence). J lost 9 bases, V lost 5 bases, and 8 bases had no gene match. This CDR3 is 15 amino acids long.

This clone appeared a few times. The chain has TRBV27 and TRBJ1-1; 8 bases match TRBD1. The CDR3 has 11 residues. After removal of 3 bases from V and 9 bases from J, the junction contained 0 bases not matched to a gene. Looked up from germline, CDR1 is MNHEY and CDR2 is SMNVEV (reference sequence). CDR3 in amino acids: CASSFRGQAFF. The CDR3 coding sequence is TGTGCCAGCAGTTTCAGGGGGCAAGCTTTCTTT.

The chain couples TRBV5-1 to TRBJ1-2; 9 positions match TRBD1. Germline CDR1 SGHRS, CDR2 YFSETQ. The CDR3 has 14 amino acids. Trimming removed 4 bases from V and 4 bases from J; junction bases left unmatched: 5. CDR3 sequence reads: CASSTDRGFYGYTF. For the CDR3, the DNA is TGCGCCAGCAGCACAGACAGGGGGTTCTATGGCTACACCTTC.

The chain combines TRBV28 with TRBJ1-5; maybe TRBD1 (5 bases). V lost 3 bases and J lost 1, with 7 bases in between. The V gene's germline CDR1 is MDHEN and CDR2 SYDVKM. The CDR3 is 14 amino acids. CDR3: CASSLDNSNQPQHF. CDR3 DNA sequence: TGTGCCAGCAGTTTGGACAACAGCAATCAGCCCCAGCATTTT.

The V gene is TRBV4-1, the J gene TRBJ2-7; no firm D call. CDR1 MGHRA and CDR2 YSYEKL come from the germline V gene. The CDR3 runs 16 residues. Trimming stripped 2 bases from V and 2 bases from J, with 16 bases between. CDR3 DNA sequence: TGCGCCAGCAGCCAACCCACCGCCCGAGGCACCTACGAGCAGTACTTC. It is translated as CASSQPTARGTYEQYF.

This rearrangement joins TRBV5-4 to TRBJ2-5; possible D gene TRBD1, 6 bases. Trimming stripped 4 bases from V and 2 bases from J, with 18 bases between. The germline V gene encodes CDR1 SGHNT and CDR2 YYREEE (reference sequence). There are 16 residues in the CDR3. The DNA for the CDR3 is TGTGCCAGCAGCCTGGGGACCAGACAGGCGCAAGAGACCCAGTACTTC. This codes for CASSLGTRQAQETQYF.

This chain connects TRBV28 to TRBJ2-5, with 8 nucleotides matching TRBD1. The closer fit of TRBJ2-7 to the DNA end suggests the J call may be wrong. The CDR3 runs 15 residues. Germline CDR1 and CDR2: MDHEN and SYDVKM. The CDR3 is CASSSEGQASYEQYF. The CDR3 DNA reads TGTGCCAGCAGTTCCGAGGGACAGGCCTCCTACGAGCAGTACTTC.

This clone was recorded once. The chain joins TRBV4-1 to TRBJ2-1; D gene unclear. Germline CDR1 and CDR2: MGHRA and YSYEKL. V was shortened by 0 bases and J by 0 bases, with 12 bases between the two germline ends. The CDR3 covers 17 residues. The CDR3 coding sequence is TGCGCCAGCAGCCAAGACTTTTTCCCGATCTCCTACAATGAGCAGTTCTTC. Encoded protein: CASSQDFFPISYNEQFF.

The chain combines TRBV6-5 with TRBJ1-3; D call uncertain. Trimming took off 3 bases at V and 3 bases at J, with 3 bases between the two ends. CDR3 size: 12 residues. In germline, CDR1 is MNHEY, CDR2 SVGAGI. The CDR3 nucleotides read TGTGCCAGCAGTTATGATGGAAACACCATATATTTT. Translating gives CASSYDGNTIYF.

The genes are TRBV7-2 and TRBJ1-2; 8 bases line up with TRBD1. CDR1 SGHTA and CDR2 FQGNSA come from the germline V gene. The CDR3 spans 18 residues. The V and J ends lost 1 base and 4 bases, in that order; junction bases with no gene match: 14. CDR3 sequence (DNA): TGTGCCAGCAGCTTAGGTCCCGGGACAGGCCAGGGCCTCTATGGCTACACCTTC. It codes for CASSLGPGTGQGLYGYTF.

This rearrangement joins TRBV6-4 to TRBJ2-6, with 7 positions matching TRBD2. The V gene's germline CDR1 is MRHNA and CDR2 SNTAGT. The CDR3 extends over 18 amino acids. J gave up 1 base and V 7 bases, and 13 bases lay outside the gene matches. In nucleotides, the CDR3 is TGTGCCAGCACTTCCCAGGCCGGGGAGGGGTCTGGGGCCAACGTCCTGACTTTC. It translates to CASTSQAGEGSGANVLTF.

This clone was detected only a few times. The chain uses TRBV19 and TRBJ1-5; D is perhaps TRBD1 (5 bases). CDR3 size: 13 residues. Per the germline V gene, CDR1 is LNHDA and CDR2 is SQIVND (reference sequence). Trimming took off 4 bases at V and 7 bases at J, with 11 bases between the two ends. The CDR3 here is CASSTGVQQPQHF. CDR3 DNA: TGTGCCAGTAGTACGGGGGTGCAGCAGCCCCAGCATTTT.

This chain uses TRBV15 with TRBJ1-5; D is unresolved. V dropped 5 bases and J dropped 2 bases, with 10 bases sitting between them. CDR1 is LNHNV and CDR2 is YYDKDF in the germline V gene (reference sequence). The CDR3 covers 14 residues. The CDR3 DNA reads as TGTGCCACCAGCTTTGTAGGCCGCAATCAGCCCCAGCATTTT. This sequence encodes CATSFVGRNQPQHF.